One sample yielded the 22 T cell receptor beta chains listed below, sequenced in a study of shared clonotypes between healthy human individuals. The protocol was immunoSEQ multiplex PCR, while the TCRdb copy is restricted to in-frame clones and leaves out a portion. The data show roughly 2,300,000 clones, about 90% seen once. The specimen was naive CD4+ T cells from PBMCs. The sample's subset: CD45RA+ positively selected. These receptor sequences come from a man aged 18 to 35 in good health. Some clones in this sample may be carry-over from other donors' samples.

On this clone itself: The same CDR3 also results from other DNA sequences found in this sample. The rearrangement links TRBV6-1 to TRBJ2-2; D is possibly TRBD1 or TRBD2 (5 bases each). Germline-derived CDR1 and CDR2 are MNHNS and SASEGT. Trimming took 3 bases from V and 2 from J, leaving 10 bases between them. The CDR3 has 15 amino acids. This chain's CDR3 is CASSEGTANTGELFF. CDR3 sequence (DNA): TGTGCCAGCAGTGAGGGGACCGCCAACACCGGGGAGCTGTTTTTT.

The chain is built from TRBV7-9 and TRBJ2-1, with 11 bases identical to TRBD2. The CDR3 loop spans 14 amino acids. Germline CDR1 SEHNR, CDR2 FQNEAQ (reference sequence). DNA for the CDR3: TGTGCTGGACGCACTAGCGGGAGTATTAATGAGCAGTTCTTC. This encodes CAGRTSGSINEQFF.

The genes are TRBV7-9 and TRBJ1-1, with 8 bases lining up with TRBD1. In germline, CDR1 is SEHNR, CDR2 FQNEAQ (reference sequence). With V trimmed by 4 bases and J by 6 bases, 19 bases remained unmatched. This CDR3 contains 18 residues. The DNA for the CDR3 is TGTGCCAGCAGCTCCAGGGGGCGCGGAATTTGGGACGAGGCTGAAGCTTTCTTT. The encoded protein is CASSSRGRGIWDEAEAFF.

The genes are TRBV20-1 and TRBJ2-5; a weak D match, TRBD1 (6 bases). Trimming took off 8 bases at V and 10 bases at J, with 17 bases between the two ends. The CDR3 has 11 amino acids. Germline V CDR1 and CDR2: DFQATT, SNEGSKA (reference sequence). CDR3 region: CSPHRAQGQYF. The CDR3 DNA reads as TGCAGTCCCCACAGGGCTCAGGGCCAGTACTTC.

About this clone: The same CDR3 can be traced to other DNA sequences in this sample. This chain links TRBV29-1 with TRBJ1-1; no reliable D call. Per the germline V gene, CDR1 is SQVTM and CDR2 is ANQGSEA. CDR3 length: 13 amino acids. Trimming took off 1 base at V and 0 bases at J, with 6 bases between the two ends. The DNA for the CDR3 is TGCAGCGTTGAAGGGGTTCTGAACACTGAAGCTTTCTTT. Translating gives CSVEGVLNTEAFF.

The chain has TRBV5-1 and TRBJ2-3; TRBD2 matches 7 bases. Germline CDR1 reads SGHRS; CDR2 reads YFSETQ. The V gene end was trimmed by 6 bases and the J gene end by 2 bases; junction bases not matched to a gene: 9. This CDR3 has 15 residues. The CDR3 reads CASTLTAGATDTQYF. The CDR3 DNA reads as TGCGCCAGCACCTTAACGGCGGGAGCCACAGATACGCAGTATTTT.

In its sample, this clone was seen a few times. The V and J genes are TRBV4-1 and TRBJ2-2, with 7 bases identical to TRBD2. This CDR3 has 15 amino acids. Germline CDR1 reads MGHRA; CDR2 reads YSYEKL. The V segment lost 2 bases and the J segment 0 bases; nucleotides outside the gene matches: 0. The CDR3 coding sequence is TGCGCCAGCAGCCAAAGCGGGGCGAACACCGGGGAGCTGTTTTTT. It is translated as CASSQSGANTGELFF.

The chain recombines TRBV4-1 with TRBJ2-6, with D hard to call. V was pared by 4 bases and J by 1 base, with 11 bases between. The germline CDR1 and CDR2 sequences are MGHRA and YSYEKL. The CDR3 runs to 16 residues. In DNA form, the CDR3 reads TGCGCCAGCAGCCTCGCGCGGTTTTCTGGGGCCAACGTCCTGACTTTC. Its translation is CASSLARFSGANVLTF.

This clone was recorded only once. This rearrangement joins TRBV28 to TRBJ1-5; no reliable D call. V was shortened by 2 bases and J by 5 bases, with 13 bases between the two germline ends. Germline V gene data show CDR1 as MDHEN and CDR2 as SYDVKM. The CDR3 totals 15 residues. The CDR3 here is CASSLGSRLDQPQHF. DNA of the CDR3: TGTGCCAGCAGTTTAGGGTCAAGACTGGATCAGCCCCAGCATTTT.

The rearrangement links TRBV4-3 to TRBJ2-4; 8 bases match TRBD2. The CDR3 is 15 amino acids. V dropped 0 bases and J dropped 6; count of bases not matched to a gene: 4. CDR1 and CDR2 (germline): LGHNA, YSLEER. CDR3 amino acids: CASSQDYREGNIQYF. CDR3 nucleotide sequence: TGCGCCAGCAGCCAAGATTACCGGGAGGGAAACATTCAGTACTTC.

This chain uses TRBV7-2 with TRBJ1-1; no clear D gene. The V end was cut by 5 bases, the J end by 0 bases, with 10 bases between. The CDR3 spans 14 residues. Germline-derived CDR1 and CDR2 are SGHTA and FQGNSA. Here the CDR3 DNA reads TGTGCCAGCAGCCCGTCCTGGGTGAACACTGAAGCTTTCTTT. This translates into CASSPSWVNTEAFF. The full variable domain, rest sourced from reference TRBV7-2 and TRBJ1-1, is GAGVSQSPSNKVTEKGKDVELRCDPISGHTALYWYRQSLGQGLEFLIYFQGNSAPDKSGLPSDRFSAERTGGSVSTLTIQRTQQEDSAVYLCASSPSWVNTEAFFGQGTRLTVV.

CDR3 amino acids: CASSDRGGTSGSPYNEQFF. Here the CDR3 DNA reads TGTGCCAGCAGTGACCGAGGGGGAACTAGCGGGAGTCCGTACAATGAGCAGTTCTTC. V and J are TRBV6-1 and TRBJ2-1, with 11 bases matching TRBD2. The junction had 14 bases not matched to a gene; V was cut back by 3 bases and J by 4 bases. There are 19 residues in the CDR3. Germline values: CDR1 MNHNS, CDR2 SASEGT.

The CDR3 DNA reads as TGCAGCGTTGAAGATCTGGACAGGGGGCTGGACACTGAAGCTTTCTTT. Its translation: CSVEDLDRGLDTEAFF. J is TRBJ1-1 and V is TRBV29-1; 11 bases are a match to TRBD1. The CDR3 spans 16 residues. Germline V CDR1 and CDR2: SQVTM, ANQGSEA. The trim removed 0 bases at V and 3 bases at J, leaving 6 bases unmatched.

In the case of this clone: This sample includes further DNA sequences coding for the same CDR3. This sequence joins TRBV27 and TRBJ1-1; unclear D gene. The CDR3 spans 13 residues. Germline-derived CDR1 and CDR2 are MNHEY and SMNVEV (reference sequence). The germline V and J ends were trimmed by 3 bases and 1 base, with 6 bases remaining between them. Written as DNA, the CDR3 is TGTGCCAGCAGTTTGGGTCAGAACACTGAAGCTTTCTTT. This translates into CASSLGQNTEAFF.

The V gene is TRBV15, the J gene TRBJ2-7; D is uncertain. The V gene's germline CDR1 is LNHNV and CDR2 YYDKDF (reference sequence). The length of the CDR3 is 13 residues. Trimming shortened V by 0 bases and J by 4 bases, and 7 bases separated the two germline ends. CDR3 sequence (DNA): TGTGCCACCAGCAGAGATTTGGGTTACGAGCAGTACTTC. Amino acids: CATSRDLGYEQYF.

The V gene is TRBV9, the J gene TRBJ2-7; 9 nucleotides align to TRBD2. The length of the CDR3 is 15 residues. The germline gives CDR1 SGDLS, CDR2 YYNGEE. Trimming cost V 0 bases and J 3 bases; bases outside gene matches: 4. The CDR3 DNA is TGTGCCAGCAGCGTAGGACAAGCGGGAGGCTACGAGCAGTACTTC. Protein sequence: CASSVGQAGGYEQYF.

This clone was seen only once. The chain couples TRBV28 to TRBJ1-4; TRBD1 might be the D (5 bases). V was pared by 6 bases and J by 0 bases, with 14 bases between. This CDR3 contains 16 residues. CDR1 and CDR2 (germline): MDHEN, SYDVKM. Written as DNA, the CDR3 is TGTGCCAGCAGCCCCGCTCGGGGGGCAACTAATGAAAAACTGTTTTTT. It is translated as CASSPARGATNEKLFF.

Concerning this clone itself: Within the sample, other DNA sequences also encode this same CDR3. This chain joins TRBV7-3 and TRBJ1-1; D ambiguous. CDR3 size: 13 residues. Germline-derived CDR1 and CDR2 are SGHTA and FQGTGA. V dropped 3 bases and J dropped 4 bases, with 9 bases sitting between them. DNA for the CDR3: TGTGCCAGCAGCTTTCGGGAGGGCACTGAAGCTTTCTTT. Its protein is CASSFREGTEAFF.

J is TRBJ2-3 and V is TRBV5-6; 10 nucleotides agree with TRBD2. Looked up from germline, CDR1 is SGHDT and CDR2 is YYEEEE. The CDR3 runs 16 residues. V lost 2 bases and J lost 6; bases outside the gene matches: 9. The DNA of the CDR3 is TGTGCCAGCAGCTTCCGGCTAGCGGGAGATTCTGATACGCAGTATTTT. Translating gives CASSFRLAGDSDTQYF. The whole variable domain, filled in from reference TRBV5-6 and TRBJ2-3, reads DAGVTQSPTHLIKTRGQQVTLRCSPKSGHDTVSWYQQALGQGPQFIFQYYEEEERQRGNFPDRFSGHQFPNYSSELNVNALLLGDSALYLCASSFRLAGDSDTQYFGPGTRLTVL.

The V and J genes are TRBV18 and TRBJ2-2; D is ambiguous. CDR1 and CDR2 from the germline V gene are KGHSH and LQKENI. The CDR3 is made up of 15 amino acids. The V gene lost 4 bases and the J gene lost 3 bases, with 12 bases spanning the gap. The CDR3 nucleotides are TGTGCCAGCTCACTCGGCCAATTGGACACCGGGGAGCTGTTTTTT. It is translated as CASSLGQLDTGELFF.

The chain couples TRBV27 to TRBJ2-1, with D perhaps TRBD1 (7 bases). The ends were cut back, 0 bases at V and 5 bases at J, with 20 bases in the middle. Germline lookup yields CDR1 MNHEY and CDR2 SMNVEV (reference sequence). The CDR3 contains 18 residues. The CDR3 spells CASSLSPRGTAFNNEQFF. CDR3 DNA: TGTGCCAGCAGTTTATCGCCCCGGGGGACAGCCTTTAACAATGAGCAGTTCTTC.

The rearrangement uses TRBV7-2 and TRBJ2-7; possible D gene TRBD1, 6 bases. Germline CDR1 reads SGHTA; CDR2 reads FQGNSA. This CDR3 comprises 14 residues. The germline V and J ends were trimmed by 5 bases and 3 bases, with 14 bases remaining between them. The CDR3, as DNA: TGTGCCAGCAGCATAGACAGGACTGGCTACGAGCAGTACTTC. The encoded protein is CASSIDRTGYEQYF.